These 30 T cell receptor beta chains share one sample of origin, sequenced in a study of OX40 agonist ivuxolimab in advanced cancers. TCRdb keeps only in-frame clones here, not all; method: immunoSEQ multiplex PCR. Of 39,000 or so clones in the sample, 89% were seen once. Here the sequenced sample was CD4+ or CD8+ T cells sorted from blood, taken in a trial of the OX40 agonist ivuxolimab. The source of these receptors is an adult with an advanced solid tumor such as melanoma, head and neck, liver or kidney cancer.

The genes are TRBV6-5 and TRBJ1-1; D perhaps matches TRBD1 (5 bases). Germline V gene data show CDR1 as MNHEY and CDR2 as SVGAGI. V was clipped by 6 bases and J by 5 bases, with 19 bases between them. This CDR3 contains 15 residues. The CDR3 region is CASSAQPTQATEAFF. As DNA, the CDR3 is TGTGCCAGCAGCGCCCAGCCGACACAGGCGACTGAAGCTTTCTTT.

This clone was detected once. V and J are TRBV15 and TRBJ2-7, with 8 bases matching TRBD2. The CDR3 loop spans 15 amino acids. Germline V gives CDR1 LNHNV, CDR2 YYDKDF (reference sequence). With 1 base clipped from V and 2 bases from J, the junction kept 4 bases outside the gene matches. The CDR3 loop reads CATSRVRRGAYEQYF. CDR3 coding DNA: TGTGCCACCAGCAGAGTCCGGCGGGGGGCCTACGAGCAGTACTTC.

This chain links TRBV7-9 with TRBJ2-1; TRBD2 matches 8 bases. The CDR3 is 17 amino acids. Germline CDR1 SEHNR, CDR2 FQNEAQ (reference sequence). V trimming: 3 bases; J trimming: 4 bases; junction bases outside the gene matches: 11. CDR3 sequence: CASSFPLTSEEYNEQFF. The CDR3 DNA is TGTGCCAGCAGCTTCCCTTTGACTAGCGAAGAATACAATGAGCAGTTCTTC.

The rearrangement joins TRBV4-3 to TRBJ1-1; TRBD1 matches at 7 bases. Trimming cost V 4 bases and J 9 bases; bases outside gene matches: 8. This CDR3 region has 13 residues. The germline gives CDR1 LGHNA, CDR2 YSLEER. CDR3 loop: CASSRIRDSQAFF. In DNA, the CDR3 is TGCGCCAGCAGCCGCATCCGGGACAGCCAAGCTTTCTTT.

This clone was detected only once. The rearrangement joins TRBV6-8 to TRBJ2-3; 10 bases agree with TRBD2. Trimming removed 2 bases from V and 0 bases from J; junction bases left unmatched: 2. This CDR3 comprises 16 residues. Germline assignment: CDR1 MNHGY and CDR2 SAAAGT. CDR3 in amino acids: CASSYGLAASTDTQYF. DNA for the CDR3: TGTGCCAGCAGTTACGGACTAGCGGCTAGCACAGATACGCAGTATTTT.

Only one count was recorded for this clone. The rearrangement links TRBV9 to TRBJ2-5, with TRBD1 identical over 7 bases. Germline-derived CDR1 and CDR2 are SGDLS and YYNGEE. The CDR3 has 19 residues. V shed 0 bases, J shed 4 bases, and the junction held 18 bases outside the gene matches. CDR3: CASSVGQNRRTGRTETQYF. Here the CDR3 DNA reads TGTGCCAGCAGCGTAGGCCAGAATCGAAGGACAGGAAGAACAGAGACCCAGTACTTC. Supplemented by reference TRBV9 and TRBJ2-5, the full variable domain reads DSGVTQTPKHLITATGQRVTLRCSPRSGDLSVYWYQQSLDQGLQFLIQYYNGEERAKGNILERFSAQQFPDLHSELNLSSLELGDSALYFCASSVGQNRRTGRTETQYFGPGTRLLVL.

The chain has TRBV11-2 and TRBJ1-6, with no clear D. V shed 3 bases and J shed 9 bases, with 18 bases lying between them. Germline V gene lookup returns CDR1 SGHAT and CDR2 FQNNGV. The CDR3 contains 16 residues. The CDR3 protein is CASSFGAPRVGSPLHF. DNA of the CDR3: TGTGCCAGCAGCTTCGGAGCCCCAAGGGTTGGTTCACCCCTCCACTTT.

The gene calls are TRBV5-3 and TRBJ2-5, with D perhaps TRBD1 (6 bases). TRBV5-3 is recorded as an ORF, its role being uncertain. The CDR3 is made up of 16 amino acids. V gave up 1 base and J gave up 7 bases, with 20 bases separating them. The CDR3 DNA reads TGTGCCAGAAGCTTGACAGGGACAACCATGACGGGGACCCAGTACTTC. Translating it yields CARSLTGTTMTGTQYF.

On this clone: Other DNA sequences in the same sample also yield this CDR3. The rearrangement uses TRBV18 and TRBJ1-1, with D perhaps TRBD1 (5 bases). Per the germline V gene, CDR1 is KGHSH and CDR2 is LQKENI. V shed 0 bases and J shed 2 bases, with 7 bases lying between them. The CDR3 runs 14 residues. CDR3 amino acids: CASSPPRGNTEAFF. The CDR3 nucleotides are TGTGCCAGCTCACCACCAAGGGGAAACACTGAAGCTTTCTTT.

The rearrangement joins TRBV7-8 to TRBJ1-5; D not certain. Looked up from germline, CDR1 is SGHVS and CDR2 is FQNEAQ. V was pared by 1 base and J by 1 base, with 5 bases between. This CDR3 region has 14 residues. CDR3 sequence: CASSLVSSNQPQHF. The CDR3 coding sequence is TGTGCCAGCAGCTTAGTTTCCAGCAATCAGCCCCAGCATTTT.

The rearrangement links TRBV6-6 to TRBJ2-7; 11 positions agree with TRBD1. V lost 4 bases to trimming and J lost 4 bases; unmatched junction nucleotides: 3. The CDR3 runs to 14 residues. The germline V gene encodes CDR1 MNHNY and CDR2 SVGAGI (reference sequence). The CDR3 DNA follows: TGTGCCAGCAGTTGGACAGGGGGCGGGTACGAGCAGTACTTC. This encodes CASSWTGGGYEQYF.

The chain joins TRBV7-9 to TRBJ2-1; TRBD2 is a possible D gene (6 bases). Germline CDR1 reads SEHNR; CDR2 reads FQNEAQ (reference sequence). The CDR3 has 15 residues. V lost 5 bases and J 0 bases, leaving 11 bases between the germline ends. The CDR3 coding sequence is TGTGCCAGCAGCCCGCGGGGCAGCTCCTACAATGAGCAGTTCTTC. This gives the protein CASSPRGSSYNEQFF.

The V and J genes are TRBV5-1 and TRBJ1-4; D perhaps matches TRBD1 (6 bases). This CDR3 comprises 14 residues. V lost 7 bases to trimming and J lost 3 bases, with 13 bases between them. Germline assignment: CDR1 SGHRS and CDR2 YFSETQ. The CDR3 DNA follows: TGCGCCAGCCGGGGGCAGGGTTCTAATGAAAAACTGTTTTTT. Amino acid sequence: CASRGQGSNEKLFF.

This chain joins TRBV30 and TRBJ2-1; D not resolved. The germline V gene has CDR1 GTSNPN and CDR2 SVGIG (reference sequence). The V gene lost 0 bases and the J gene lost 7 bases, with 10 bases spanning the gap. This CDR3 is 13 amino acids long. DNA of the CDR3: TGTGCCTGGAGTGTATCGCTAGTAAATGAGCAGTTCTTC. It encodes CAWSVSLVNEQFF.

This chain joins TRBV11-2 and TRBJ1-1, with D possibly matching TRBD1 (5 bases). This CDR3 region has 14 residues. V lost 4 bases and J lost 3, with 12 bases in between. Germline V gene data show CDR1 as SGHAT and CDR2 as FQNNGV. For the CDR3, the DNA is TGTGCCAGCAGCTCGACAGTACGCGACACTGAAGCTTTCTTT. Protein sequence: CASSSTVRDTEAFF.

V and J are TRBV6-5 and TRBJ1-5, with a weak D call TRBD1 (6 bases). V lost 6 bases and J 9 bases, leaving 15 bases between the germline ends. The CDR3 is 13 amino acids. Germline CDR1 is MNHEY and CDR2 is SVGAGI. CDR3 amino acids: CASRDRLFAPQHF. The CDR3 coding sequence is TGTGCCAGCAGAGACAGGCTCTTTGCGCCCCAGCATTTT.

This rearrangement joins TRBV9 to TRBJ2-2, with TRBD2 identical over 9 bases. CDR3 length: 16 residues. With V trimmed by 0 bases and J by 2 bases, 2 bases remained unmatched. The germline CDR1 and CDR2 sequences are SGDLS and YYNGEE. The CDR3 nucleotides read TGTGCCAGCAGCGTAGTTAGCGGGGGTAACACCGGGGAGCTGTTTTTT. Protein product: CASSVVSGGNTGELFF.

This clone was detected only a few times. V is TRBV19 and J is TRBJ1-1; 8 nucleotides agree with TRBD1. This CDR3 is 15 amino acids long. Germline CDR1 LNHDA, CDR2 SQIVND (reference sequence). J gave up 5 bases and V 4 bases, and 9 bases lay outside the gene matches. The CDR3 DNA sequence: TGTGCCAGTAGTAGAAGACAGGGGCCGGGTACTGAAGCTTTCTTT. Its translation is CASSRRQGPGTEAFF.

This rearrangement joins TRBV14 to TRBJ1-2; D unresolved. The germline V gene has CDR1 SGHDN and CDR2 FVKESK. Trimming stripped 1 base from V and 4 bases from J, with 13 bases between. The CDR3 spans 15 residues. This chain's CDR3 is CASSQAGSSTYGYTF. CDR3 nucleotide sequence: TGTGCCAGCAGCCAAGCGGGCAGTTCGACCTATGGCTACACCTTC.

V gene TRBV7-9 combines with J gene TRBJ2-3; D tentatively fits TRBD1 or TRBD2 (6 bases each). The CDR3 spans 15 residues. CDR1 is SEHNR, CDR2 FQNEAQ, per germline (reference sequence). The germline V and J ends were trimmed by 0 bases and 1 base, with 8 bases remaining between them. This chain's CDR3 is CASSLARGGTDTQYF. Written as DNA, the CDR3 is TGTGCCAGCAGCTTAGCGAGGGGGGGCACAGATACGCAGTATTTT.

The V gene is TRBV2, the J gene TRBJ2-3, with 10 bases that match TRBD2. Germline-derived CDR1 and CDR2 are SNHLY and FYNNEI. The CDR3 is made up of 15 amino acids. V shed 6 bases, J shed 0 bases, and the junction held 3 bases outside the gene matches. This CDR3 is CASRASGGSTDTQYF. CDR3 sequence (DNA): TGTGCCAGCAGAGCTAGCGGGGGCAGCACAGATACGCAGTATTTT. The entire variable domain, with the rest obtained from reference TRBV2 and TRBJ2-3, is as follows: EPEVTQTPSHQVTQMGQEVILRCVPISNHLYFYWYRQILGQKVEFLVSFYNNEISEKSEIFDDQFSVERPDGSNFTLKIRSTKLEDSAMYFCASRASGGSTDTQYFGPGTRLTVL.

DNA of the CDR3: TGTGCCAGCACGTTCACCTATGGCTACACCTTC. Encoded protein: CASTFTYGYTF. The chain employs TRBV2 and TRBJ1-2; D is ambiguous. The ends were cut back, 7 bases at V and 4 bases at J, with 7 bases in the middle. There are 11 residues in the CDR3. Per germline, CDR1 SNHLY and CDR2 FYNNEI.

The chain employs TRBV2 and TRBJ1-6; D not resolved. The V gene's germline CDR1 is SNHLY and CDR2 FYNNEI. The CDR3 contains 12 residues. Between the trimmed V and J ends, which lost 7 bases and 15 bases, there was a span of 16 bases. The CDR3 protein is CASNDRGEYLHF. The CDR3 bases are TGTGCCAGCAATGATCGTGGGGAGTACCTCCACTTT.

The rearrangement uses TRBV29-1 and TRBJ2-7; a possible D gene is TRBD1 (6 bases). Germline-derived CDR1 and CDR2 are SQVTM and ANQGSEA. V was shortened by 5 bases and J by 6 bases, with 23 bases between the two germline ends. The CDR3 loop spans 15 amino acids. This chain's CDR3 is CSVQIWTAHVTEQYF. The CDR3 DNA follows: TGCAGCGTTCAAATATGGACAGCCCACGTCACCGAGCAGTACTTC.

This clone was counted a single time. The gene calls are TRBV7-2 and TRBJ1-6; the D gene is possibly TRBD1 (5 bases). The CDR3 is made up of 19 amino acids. Germline values: CDR1 SGHTA, CDR2 FQGNSA. Trimming left V 5 bases short and J 0 bases short, with 20 bases between. In DNA, the CDR3 is TGTGCCAGCAGCCCAGGGTTGGAGGAGAGGAGCTCCTATAATTCACCCCTCCACTTT. This encodes CASSPGLEERSSYNSPLHF.

The rearrangement uses TRBV7-9 and TRBJ2-7, with TRBD1 matching 7 bases. V shed 0 bases and J 2 bases; nucleotides not matched to a gene: 7. The V gene's germline CDR1 is SEHNR and CDR2 FQNEAQ (reference sequence). The CDR3 has 16 residues. The CDR3, as DNA: TGTGCCAGCAGCTTAGCCGGGACAGCGACGCCCTACGAGCAGTACTTC. It is translated as CASSLAGTATPYEQYF.

The CDR3 DNA reads TGTGCCAGCAGCTTGAATGCAGGGCCTAACACCGGGGAGCTGTTTTTT. Its translation: CASSLNAGPNTGELFF. V gene TRBV5-6 combines with J gene TRBJ2-2, with D tentatively TRBD1 (5 bases). The CDR3 has 16 residues. Trimming removed 1 base from V and 2 bases from J, with 12 bases in between. The germline V gene encodes CDR1 SGHDT and CDR2 YYEEEE.

V usage is TRBV6-6 and J usage is TRBJ2-3, with D maybe TRBD2 (5 bases). CDR1 is MNHNY, CDR2 SVGAGI, per germline (reference sequence). This CDR3 region has 15 residues. The V end was cut by 4 bases, the J end by 4 bases, with 15 bases between. CDR3 nucleotide sequence: TGTGCCAGCAGTTCAAGAGGGTATGGATCAGATACGCAGTATTTT. It codes for CASSSRGYGSDTQYF.

The chain couples TRBV5-1 to TRBJ1-1; D not certain. V lost 0 bases to trimming and J lost 1 base, with 7 bases between them. Germline values: CDR1 SGHRS, CDR2 YFSETQ. This CDR3 has 14 amino acids. The CDR3 loop is CASSLDGRNTEAFF. The CDR3 region has the DNA TGCGCCAGCAGCTTGGATGGCAGGAACACTGAAGCTTTCTTT.

The chain has TRBV9 and TRBJ2-7; 10 bases line up with TRBD1. The CDR3 is 14 residues long. The germline V gene has CDR1 SGDLS and CDR2 YYNGEE. J lost 2 bases, V lost 4 bases, and 3 bases had no gene match. The CDR3 loop is CASSTGQGAYEQYF. DNA of the CDR3: TGTGCCAGCAGCACCGGACAGGGGGCCTACGAGCAGTACTTC.